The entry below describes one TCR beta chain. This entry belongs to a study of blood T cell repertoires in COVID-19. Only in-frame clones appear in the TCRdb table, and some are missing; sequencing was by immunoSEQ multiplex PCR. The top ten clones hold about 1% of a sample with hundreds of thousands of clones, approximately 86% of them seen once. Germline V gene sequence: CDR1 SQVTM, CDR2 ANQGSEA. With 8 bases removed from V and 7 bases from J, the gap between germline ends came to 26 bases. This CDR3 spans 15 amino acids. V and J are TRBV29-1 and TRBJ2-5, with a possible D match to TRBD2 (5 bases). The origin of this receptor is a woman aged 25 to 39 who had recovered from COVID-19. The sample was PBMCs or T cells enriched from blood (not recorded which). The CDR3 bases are TGCAGCCCTGAGGAGTCGGCGGAGGAGGATGGGACCCAGTACTTC. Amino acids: CSPEESAEEDGTQYF.